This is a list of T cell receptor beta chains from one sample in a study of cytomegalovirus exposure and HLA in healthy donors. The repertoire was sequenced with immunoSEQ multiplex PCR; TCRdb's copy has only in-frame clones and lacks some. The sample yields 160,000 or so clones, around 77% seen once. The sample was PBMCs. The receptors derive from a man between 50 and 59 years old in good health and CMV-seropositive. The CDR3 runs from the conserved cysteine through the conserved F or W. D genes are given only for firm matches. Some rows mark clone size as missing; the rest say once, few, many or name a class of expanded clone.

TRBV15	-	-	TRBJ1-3	TGTGCCACCAGCAATGGCCAGGGACTCGGAAACACCATATATTTT	CATSNGQGLGNTIYF
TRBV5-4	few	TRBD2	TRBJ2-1	TGTGCCAGCACCAAAGCGGGGGGCCCCTCCTACAATGAGCAGTTCTTC	CASTKAGGPSYNEQFF
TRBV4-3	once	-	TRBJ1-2	TGCGCCAGCAGCCAAGACACTGGACGGCGGGGGAAGGATGGCTACACCTTC	CASSQDTGRRGKDGYTF
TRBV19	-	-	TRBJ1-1	TGTGCCAGTAGTATAGGTGGGGTAGCGAGTGAAGCTTTCTTT	CASSIGGVASEAFF
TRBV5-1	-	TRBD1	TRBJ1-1	TGCGCCAGCAGCAGTGGACAGGGCTCCGAGTGGAGGCTGACTGAAGCTTTCTTT	CASSSGQGSEWRLTEAFF
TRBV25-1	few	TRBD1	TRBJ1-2	TGTGCCAGCAGTGATGGGCCGGGACAGGGAGATTGGTATGGCTACACCTTC	CASSDGPGQGDWYGYTF
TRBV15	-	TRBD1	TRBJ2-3	TGTGCCACCAGCGTCACCCGGACAGGAGGCACAGATACGCAGTATTTT	CATSVTRTGGTDTQYF
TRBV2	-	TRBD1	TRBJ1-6	TGTGCCAGCAGTGAAGCGAGGGCTCTCAGGGGGAATTCACCCCTCCACTTT	CASSEARALRGNSPLHF
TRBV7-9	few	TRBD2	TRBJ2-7	TGTGCCAGCGGACGCAGCGGGGGGGCAGAAGAGCAGTACTTC	CASGRSGGAEEQYF
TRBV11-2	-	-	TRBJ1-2	TGTGCCAGCAGCACGTTTGGCAGGATTAACTATGGCTACACCTTC	CASSTFGRINYGYTF
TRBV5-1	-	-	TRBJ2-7	TGCGCCAGCAGGATCACAAGACAGGCGGACGAGCAGTACTTC	CASRITRQADEQYF
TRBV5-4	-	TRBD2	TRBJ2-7	TGTGCCAGCAGCCGGGAGGTGGACTCCCCCTACGAGCAGTACTTC	CASSREVDSPYEQYF
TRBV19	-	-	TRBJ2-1	TGTGCCAGTAGGGCCCTGACAGGTGAGGTCAATGAGCAGTTCTTC	CASRALTGEVNEQFF
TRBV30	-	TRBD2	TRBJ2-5	TGTGCCTGGAGGAGGGGCGGGGGAGTAGGGACCCAGTACTTC	CAWRRGGGVGTQYF
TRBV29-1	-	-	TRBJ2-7	TGCAGCGGCTTATCCGACAGCTCCTACGAGCAGTACTTC	CSGLSDSSYEQYF
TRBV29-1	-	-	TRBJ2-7	TGCAGCGTCAAACCTCATGACAGACCCTACGAGCAGTACTTC	CSVKPHDRPYEQYF
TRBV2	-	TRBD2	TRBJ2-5	TGTGCCAGCATGATACGGTTAGCGGGGGGAGAGACCCAGTACTTC	CASMIRLAGGETQYF
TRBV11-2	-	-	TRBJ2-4	TGTGCCAGCAGCTTAGGTCCAGGGAATCTAGCCAAAAACATTCAGTACTTC	CASSLGPGNLAKNIQYF
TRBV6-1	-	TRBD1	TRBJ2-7	TGTGCCAGCAGGGCACACAGGGGCCGCCTAGACGAGCAGTACTTC	CASRAHRGRLDEQYF
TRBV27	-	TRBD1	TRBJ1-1	TGTGCCAGCAGTTTTTTTGGGTCGCCGGGACAGGGGAAAAATGAAGCTTTCTTT	CASSFFGSPGQGKNEAFF
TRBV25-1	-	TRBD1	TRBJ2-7	TGTGCCAGCAGTCGTTTGGGGGTGCGGACAGGGGCCTACGAGCAGTACTTC	CASSRLGVRTGAYEQYF
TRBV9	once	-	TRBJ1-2	TGTGCCAGCAGCGTGGGAGGGGACATCTATGGCTACACCTTC	CASSVGGDIYGYTF
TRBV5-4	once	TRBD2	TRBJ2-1	TGTGCCAGCAGCCCGAGCTTGTATAGCGGGGTCTACAATGAGCAGTTCTTC	CASSPSLYSGVYNEQFF
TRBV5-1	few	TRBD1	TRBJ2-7	TGCGCCAGCAGCTTTGCGGGGACAGGGTCCGACGAGCAGTACTTC	CASSFAGTGSDEQYF
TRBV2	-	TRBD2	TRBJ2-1	TGTGCTACAACTCGGGGGACTAGCGGGGGGGCGAATGAGCAGTTCTTC	CATTRGTSGGANEQFF
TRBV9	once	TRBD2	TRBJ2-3	TGTGCCAGCAGCGTAGAGACTAGCGGCACAGATACGCAGTATTTT	CASSVETSGTDTQYF
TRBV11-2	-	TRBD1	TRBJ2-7	TGTGCCAGCAGCTTAGTGGACAGGGGGCCCTACGAGCAGTACTTC	CASSLVDRGPYEQYF
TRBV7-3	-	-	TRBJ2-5	TGTGCCAGCAGCTTAAAACCAGGGTACCAAGAGACCCAGTACTTC	CASSLKPGYQETQYF
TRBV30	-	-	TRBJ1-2	TGTGCCTGGAGGGTGGGGCCGCTCGGCTACACCTTC	CAWRVGPLGYTF
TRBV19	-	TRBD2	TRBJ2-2	TGTGCCAGTAGTATGGTGGGACTAGTGGCCGGGGAGCTGTTTTTT	CASSMVGLVAGELFF
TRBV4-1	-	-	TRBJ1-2	TGCGCCAGCAGCCAAGGATTAGGGGACTATGGCTACACCTTC	CASSQGLGDYGYTF
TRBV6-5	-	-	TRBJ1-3	TGTGCCGCGGGGAGGGGGGCCTCTGGAAACACCATATATTTT	CAAGRGASGNTIYF
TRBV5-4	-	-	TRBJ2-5	TGTGCCAGCAGCCACAGGGATCAAGAGACCCAGTACTTC	CASSHRDQETQYF
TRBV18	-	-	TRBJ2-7	TGTGCCAGCTCACCAAGATTAGATCCCAGGCGTATCGCCTACGAGCAGTACTTC	CASSPRLDPRRIAYEQYF
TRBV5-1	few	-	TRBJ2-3	TGCGCCAGCAGCTTTCTCGGACAGCACACAGATACGCAGTATTTT	CASSFLGQHTDTQYF
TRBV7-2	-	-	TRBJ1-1	TGTGCCAGCAGCTTAACCCAGGAGAAAAGGGGCACTGAAGCTTTCTTT	CASSLTQEKRGTEAFF
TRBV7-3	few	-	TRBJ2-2	TGTGCCAGCAGCTTAATCCCCAGGGGGGAGCTGTTTTTT	CASSLIPRGELFF
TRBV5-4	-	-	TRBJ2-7	TGTGCCAGCAGCACACCCACAGGAAATTATAACGAGCAGTACTTC	CASSTPTGNYNEQYF
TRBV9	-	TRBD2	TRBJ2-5	TGTGCCAGCAGCGCCCAGCGGGGAGGGGAGACCCAGTACTTC	CASSAQRGGETQYF
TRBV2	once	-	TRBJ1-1	TGTGCCAGCTCTGAGGCCACTGAAGCTTTCTTT	CASSEATEAFF
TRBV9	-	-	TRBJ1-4	TGTGCCAGCAGCGTAGCGGGGGGAAATGAAAAACTGTTTTTT	CASSVAGGNEKLFF
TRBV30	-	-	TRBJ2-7	TGTGCCTGGAGTGTGGGGGCACATGGCGGCAGGGGCTACGAGCAGTACTTC	CAWSVGAHGGRGYEQYF
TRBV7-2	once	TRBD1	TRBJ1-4	TGTGCCAGCAGCCCCCAGGGGGCGGGGGAAAAACTGTTTTTT	CASSPQGAGEKLFF
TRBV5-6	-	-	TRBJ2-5	TGTGCCAGCAGCTTATATCAGGGGCCGCAAGAGACCCAGTACTTC	CASSLYQGPQETQYF
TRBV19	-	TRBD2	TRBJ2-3	TGTGCCAGCTCCAGAAGCGGGGCCCCCACAGATACGCAGTATTTT	CASSRSGAPTDTQYF
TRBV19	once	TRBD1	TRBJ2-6	TGTGCCAGTAGTATAGATGCCCTATCTGGGACAGGACTCTCTGGGGCCAACGTCCTGACTTTC	CASSIDALSGTGLSGANVLTF
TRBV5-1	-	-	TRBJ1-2	TGCGCCAGCAGTAAGGAGGGTTTTGACTATGGCTACACCTTC	CASSKEGFDYGYTF
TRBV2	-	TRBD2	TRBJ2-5	TGTGCCAGCAGTGAGAACGCTGGCGGGGGGACAGAGACCCAGTACTTC	CASSENAGGGTETQYF
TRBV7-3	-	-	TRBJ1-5	TGTGCCAGCAGCTTGACAGGCCCTAATCAGCCCCAGCATTTT	CASSLTGPNQPQHF
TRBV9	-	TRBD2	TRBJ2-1	TGTGCCAGCAGCGACCCCCAGTGGCGGGGGACTAAATCCTACAATGAGCAGTTCTTC	CASSDPQWRGTKSYNEQFF
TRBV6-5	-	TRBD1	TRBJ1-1	TGTGCCAGCAGTTATCGGGACAGGGGGGATTTGGCTTTCTTT	CASSYRDRGDLAFF
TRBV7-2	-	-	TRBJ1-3	TGTGCCAGCAGCCCAAGCCCCCCCTCTGGAAACACCATATATTTT	CASSPSPPSGNTIYF